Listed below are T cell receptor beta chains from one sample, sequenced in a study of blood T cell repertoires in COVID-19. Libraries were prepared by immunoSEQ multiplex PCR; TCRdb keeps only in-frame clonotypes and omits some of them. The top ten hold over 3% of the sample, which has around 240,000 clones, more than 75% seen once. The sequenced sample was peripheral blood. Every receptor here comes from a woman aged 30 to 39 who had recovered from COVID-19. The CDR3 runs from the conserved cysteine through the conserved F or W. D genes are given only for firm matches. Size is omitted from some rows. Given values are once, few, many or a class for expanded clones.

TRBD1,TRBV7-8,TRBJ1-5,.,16,TGTGCCAGCAGCCCCCAGGGGGCGGGCTGGGATCAGCCCCAGCATTTT,CASSPQGAGWDQPQHF
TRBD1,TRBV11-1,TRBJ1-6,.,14,TGTGCCAGCAGCCATGGACAGGGGGCTTCACCCCTCCACTTT,CASSHGQGASPLHF
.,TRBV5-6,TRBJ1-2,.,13,TGTGCCAGCAGCTTGGTAGGAGGCATGGGCTACACCTTC,CASSLVGGMGYTF
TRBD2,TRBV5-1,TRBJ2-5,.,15,TGCGCCAGCAGCTTGCGCGGACTAGCGGGGGAGACCCAGTACTTC,CASSLRGLAGETQYF
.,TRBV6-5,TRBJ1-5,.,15,TGTGCCAGCAGTTACTACAGGGTGAGGATCCAGCCCCAGCATTTT,CASSYYRVRIQPQHF
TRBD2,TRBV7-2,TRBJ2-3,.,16,TGTGCCAGCAGCCTTATTGGGACTAGTCGCACAGATACGCAGTATTTT,CASSLIGTSRTDTQYF
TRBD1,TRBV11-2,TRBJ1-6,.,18,TGTGCCAGCAGCTTAGATACCAACAGGGGTACCTATAATTCACCCCTCCACTTT,CASSLDTNRGTYNSPLHF
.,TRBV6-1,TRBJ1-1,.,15,TGTGCCAGCAGTGAAATGGGGGCGTCCTACACTGAAGCTTTCTTT,CASSEMGASYTEAFF
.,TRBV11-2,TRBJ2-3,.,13,TGTGCCAGCAGCTTAGAGGAGCCAGATACGCAGTATTTT,CASSLEEPDTQYF
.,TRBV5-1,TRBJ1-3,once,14,TGCGCCAGCAGCTCTAGGGGCTCTGGAAACACCATATATTTT,CASSSRGSGNTIYF
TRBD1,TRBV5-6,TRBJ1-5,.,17,TGTGCCAGCAGCTACCGGGACAGACTATATAGCAATCAGCCCCAGCATTTT,CASSYRDRLYSNQPQHF
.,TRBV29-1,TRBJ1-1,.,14,TGCAGCGTCAAGGCGGGCGGGATGAACACTGAAGCTTTCTTT,CSVKAGGMNTEAFF
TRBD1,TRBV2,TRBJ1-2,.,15,TGTGCCAGCAGTGAAGTCGACAGGGTTAATCGTGGCTACACCTTC,CASSEVDRVNRGYTF
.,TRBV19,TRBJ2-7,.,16,TGTGCCAGTAGTATTTCGGGTATCGACGGTTCCTACGAGCAGTACTTC,CASSISGIDGSYEQYF
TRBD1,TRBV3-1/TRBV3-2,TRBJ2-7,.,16,TGTGCCAGCAGCCAAGTTGTCGGGACAGGGGTCTACGAGCAGTACTTC,CASSQVVGTGVYEQYF
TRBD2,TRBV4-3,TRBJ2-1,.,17,TGCGCCAGCAGCCAAGTTACAACTAGCGGGGGCTACAATGAGCAGTTCTTC,CASSQVTTSGGYNEQFF